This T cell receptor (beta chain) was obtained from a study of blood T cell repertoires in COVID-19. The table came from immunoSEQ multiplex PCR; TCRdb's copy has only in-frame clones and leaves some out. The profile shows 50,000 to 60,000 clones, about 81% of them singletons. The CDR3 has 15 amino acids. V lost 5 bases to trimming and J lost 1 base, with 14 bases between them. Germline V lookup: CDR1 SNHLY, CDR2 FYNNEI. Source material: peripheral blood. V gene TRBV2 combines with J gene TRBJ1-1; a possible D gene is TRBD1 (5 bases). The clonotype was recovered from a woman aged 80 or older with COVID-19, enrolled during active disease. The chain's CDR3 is CASSNQGLGNTEAFF. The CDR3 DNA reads TGTGCCAGCAGTAACCAGGGCTTGGGGAACACTGAAGCTTTCTTT.